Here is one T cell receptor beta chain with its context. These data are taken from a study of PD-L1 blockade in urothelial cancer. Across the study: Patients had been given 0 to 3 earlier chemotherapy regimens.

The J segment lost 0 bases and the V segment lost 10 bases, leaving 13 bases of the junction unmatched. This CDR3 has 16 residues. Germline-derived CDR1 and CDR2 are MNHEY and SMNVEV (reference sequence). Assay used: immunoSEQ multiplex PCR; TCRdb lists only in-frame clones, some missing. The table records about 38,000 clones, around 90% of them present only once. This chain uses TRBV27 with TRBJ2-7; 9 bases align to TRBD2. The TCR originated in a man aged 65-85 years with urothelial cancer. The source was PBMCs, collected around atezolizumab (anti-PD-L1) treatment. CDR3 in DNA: TGTGCCACCGCCCCGCGGGAGGGTGGGAGCTCCTACGAGCAGTACTTC. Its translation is CATAPREGGSSYEQYF.